These 8 T cell receptor beta chains were all obtained from the same sample, sequenced in a study of cytomegalovirus exposure and HLA in healthy donors. PCR involved 60 Vbeta and 13 Jbeta primers. The method was immunoSEQ multiplex PCR; TCRdb's version includes in-frame clones alone and lacks a portion of them. Seen here are about 150,000 clones, around 74% observed once, and the top ten hold about 2.6%. The sample taken for sequencing was PBMCs. All receptors derive from a man aged 18 to 30 in good health and CMV-seronegative.

This clone was seen once. V usage is TRBV10-3 and J usage is TRBJ2-3, with D possibly being TRBD1 (6 bases). Germline-derived CDR1 and CDR2 are ENHRY and SYGVKD. V lost 0 bases and J lost 1, with 14 bases in between. This CDR3 contains 17 residues. As DNA, the CDR3 is TGTGCCATCAGTGAGTCAGGTACAGGGCGCGGCACAGATACGCAGTATTTT. Protein product: CAISESGTGRGTDTQYF.

This chain links TRBV13 with TRBJ2-3, with D unclear. V was cut by 0 bases and J by 5 bases, with 9 bases left in between. Germline loops: CDR1 PRHDT, CDR2 FYEKMQ (reference sequence). This CDR3 comprises 14 residues. CDR3 region: CASSLGTGLDTQYF. The CDR3, as DNA: TGTGCCAGCAGCTTAGGCACGGGTCTAGATACGCAGTATTTT.

The sample holds a few counts of this clone. This chain links TRBV7-9 with TRBJ2-1; D gene unclear. Germline values: CDR1 SEHNR, CDR2 FQNEAQ (reference sequence). Trimming removed 5 bases at V and 0 bases at J, with 8 bases between. There are 14 residues in the CDR3. The CDR3 region has the DNA TGTGCCAGCAGCGAACAAATCTCCTACAATGAGCAGTTCTTC. This codes for CASSEQISYNEQFF.

The rearrangement joins TRBV2 to TRBJ2-7, with 8 bases lining up with TRBD1. Looked up from germline, CDR1 is SNHLY and CDR2 is FYNNEI. This CDR3 is 14 amino acids long. V dropped 5 bases and J dropped 2; count of bases not matched to a gene: 5. Here the CDR3 DNA reads TGTGCCAGCAGTTCCGGGACAGGTCCCTACGAGCAGTACGTC. Translating it yields CASSSGTGPYEQYV.

This chain links TRBV5-1 with TRBJ2-3; 7 bases agree with TRBD2. Per germline, CDR1 SGHRS and CDR2 YFSETQ. V shed 4 bases, J shed 5 bases, and the junction held 13 bases outside the gene matches. The CDR3 is made up of 16 amino acids. CDR3 sequence (DNA): TGCGCCAGCAGCCTGCGGGGGACGGGGCGGGGAGATACGCAGTATTTT. It encodes CASSLRGTGRGDTQYF.

The chain links TRBV11-1 to TRBJ2-5; 8 positions agree with TRBD2. This CDR3 spans 15 amino acids. Trimming took 3 bases from V and 5 from J; bases not matched to a gene: 8. The germline V gene encodes CDR1 SGHAT and CDR2 FQDESV (reference sequence). The CDR3 DNA follows: TGTGCCAGCAGCTTGGTGGTAGCGGGGAGGGAGACCCAGTACTTC. Its translation is CASSLVVAGRETQYF.

The chain recombines TRBV15 with TRBJ2-3; TRBD1 matches at 7 bases. Trimming at V came to 0 bases and at J to 6 bases, leaving 9 bases not matched to a gene. From germline, CDR1 is LNHNV and CDR2 YYDKDF (reference sequence). This CDR3 contains 16 residues. This CDR3 reads CATSRDPRRGLDTQYF. The CDR3 DNA is TGTGCCACCAGCAGAGATCCGCGTAGGGGGCTGGATACGCAGTATTTT.

The chain couples TRBV2 to TRBJ2-5; maybe TRBD1 (6 bases). V was clipped by 5 bases and J by 2 bases, with 12 bases between them. The CDR3 loop spans 14 amino acids. Germline V CDR1 and CDR2: SNHLY, FYNNEI. The CDR3 DNA reads TGTGCCAGCAGTCTTCGTGACAGGCAAGAGACCCAGTACTTC. Its translation is CASSLRDRQETQYF.